The entry below gives a single T cell receptor beta chain sequence along with its context. Its antigen remains undetermined. No qualities accompany the bases; no much larger clone lies one base away. The record originates from a study of blood T cell repertoires in COVID-19 (TCRdb year 2020). At the level of the whole study: The collaborator samples originated in the United States, Italy and Spain and spanned the acute and convalescent phases of COVID-19. Where available, HLA class I and class II types were taken from metadata supplied by the sample provider and were not determined by assay-based typing. The samples were drawn from two sources: the first 160 participants of the ongoing ImmuneRACE study, and 1,000 to 1,500 subjects contributed by 6 global collaborators. The repertoires were released in a freely available public database intended as a resource for research on the immune response to SARS-CoV-2. The prospective study material was composed of cDNA or gDNA derived from T cells, B-cell-depleted T cells, or PBMCs. Nearly every sample came with metadata listing a de-identified subject ID, COVID-19 status, age in years and sex. Subjects who had been exposed to COVID-19, were actively infected with it, or had recovered from it provided the deeply sampled blood TCRbeta repertoires that made up the dataset.

TCRbeta CDR3 regions were amplified from genomic DNA by means of the immunoSEQ Assay, a bias-controlled multiplex PCR. On the study's bioinformatics: The number of nucleated cells in each sample was estimated by amplification of reference gene primers within the assay. To quantify the absolute abundance of each unique TCRbeta CDR3 rearrangement, sequence reads were collapsed and filtered. Productive Simpson clonality was computed per sample as the square root of Simpson's diversity index over productive rearrangements. This immuneACCESS table, as held by TCRdb, lists in-frame sequences with V and J called but not all clones. Of the missing ones, under half trace to an unresolved V gene in checked studies; the others have no known cause. V and J calls and clone size are those listed in that table; D and trimming were worked out from the DNA. The sample records around 140,000 clones, roughly 90% of which are singletons. The ten biggest clones cover around 0.91% of the sample.

Trimmed from V: 2 bases; trimmed from J: 4 bases; junction bases lacking a gene match: 7. The CDR3 runs 15 amino acids, cysteine and phenylalanine included. The read is trimmed to its CDR3 DNA, 45 bases read in frame from base 1. The germline V gene encodes CDR1 LGHDT and CDR2 YNNKEL (reference sequence). What the work shows at the level of the full study, not this receptor alone: Clinical and demographic metadata were provided uncurated, with the amount varying by source and participant.

The collaborating institutions used their own protocols to collect whole blood in K2EDTA tubes. For TCRbeta analysis, collaborators shipped samples as frozen whole blood, isolated PBMCs, or DNA extracted from either of those sample types. The V gene is TRBV3-1 (or the pseudogene TRBV3-2) and the J gene is TRBJ1-2, with 7 central nucleotides matching TRBD1. Sequencing was carried out using peripheral blood. This TCR was recovered from a woman between 50 and 59 years old with acute or convalescent COVID-19. The DNA sequence is given as TGTGCCAGCAGCCAACCAGGACAGGCCAGCTATGGCTACACCTTC. Its protein reads: CASSQPGQASYGYTF.